This passage covers 26 T cell receptor beta chains from one sample sequenced in a study of blood T cells in healthy people across ages. The authors ran a second PCR of roughly 6 to 12 cycles using a sample-barcoded 5' primer and a J-beta primer mix. TCRdb re-derived calls from the 5' RACE reads in MiXCR, one entry per CDR3 protein. The sample has 1.5 million or so distinct CDR3 sequences, around 40% seen once; the top ten hold around 4%. Source material: blood. These receptors were obtained from a young woman in good health.

This sequence joins TRBV4-1 and TRBJ1-2, with a possible D match to TRBD1 (5 bases). CDR3 length equals 14 residues. V shed 7 bases and J shed 3 bases, with 15 bases lying between them. CDR1 and CDR2 from the germline V gene are MGHRA and YSYEKL. The CDR3: CASNAGGLDYGYTF. The CDR3 nucleotides are TGCGCCAGCAACGCGGGGGGTTTAGACTATGGCTACACCTTC.

This clonotype was picked up a small number of times. The J gene is TRBJ2-1, the V gene TRBV7-2; 10 bases align to TRBD2. V shed 2 bases, J shed 5 bases, and the junction held 12 bases outside the gene matches. The CDR3 is 18 amino acids. The germline gives CDR1 SGHTA, CDR2 FQGNSA. The CDR3 region has the DNA TGTGCCAGCAGCTTAATTGGGTCGCTAGCGGGAGTCCACAATGAGCAGTTCTTC. Translation: CASSLIGSLAGVHNEQFF.

The chain recombines TRBV14 with TRBJ1-2; 8 bases agree with TRBD1. This CDR3 is 14 amino acids long. V dropped 5 bases and J dropped 3; count of bases not matched to a gene: 5. CDR1 is SGHDN, CDR2 FVKESK, per germline. CDR3 loop: CASSYGGQDYGYTF. CDR3 sequence (DNA): TGTGCCAGCAGCTATGGGGGACAGGACTATGGCTACACCTTC.

Worth noting for this clonotype: A much bigger clone sits one base away, suggesting this may be a read error. The V call is TRBV29-1, the J call TRBJ2-7; no reliable D call. The ends were cut back, 2 bases at V and 0 bases at J, with 8 bases in the middle. Germline V CDR1 and CDR2: SQVTM, ANQGSEA. This CDR3 has 13 residues. The CDR3 reads CSVESASSYEQYF. CDR3 DNA sequence: TGCAGCGTTGAATCGGCCAGCTCCTACGAGCAGTACTTC.

A single count supports this clonotype. This chain links TRBV10-3 with TRBJ2-3; the D gene is possibly TRBD2 (7 bases). Germline assignment: CDR1 ENHRY and CDR2 SYGVKD. The CDR3 is 11 residues long. V was cut by 3 bases and J by 12 bases, with 10 bases left in between. CDR3 residues: CAISDGGAQYF. In nucleotides, the CDR3 is TGTGCCATCAGTGATGGGGGGGCCCAGTATTTT.

CDR3 nucleotide sequence: TGTGCCAGCAGCCCTCAGCCGGAAGAGACCCAGTACTTC. The encoded protein is CASSPQPEETQYF. The chain is built from TRBV3-1 and TRBJ2-5, with no clear D. The germline V gene encodes CDR1 LGHDT and CDR2 YNNKEL (reference sequence). The CDR3 has 13 residues. Trimming stripped 4 bases from V and 3 bases from J, with 9 bases between.

V and J are TRBV4-1 and TRBJ1-5, with TRBD1 identical over 9 bases. The CDR3 is 15 residues long. With 0 bases clipped from V and 6 bases from J, the junction kept 3 bases outside the gene matches. CDR1 is MGHRA and CDR2 is YSYEKL in the germline V gene. The DNA for the CDR3 is TGCGCCAGCAGCCAAGATAGGACAGGGGTTCAGCCCCAGCATTTT. It is translated as CASSQDRTGVQPQHF.

This clonotype was recorded a few times. The chain joins TRBV6-2 or TRBV6-3 to TRBJ2-3; a possible D gene is TRBD2 (6 bases). The V gene lost 8 bases and the J gene lost 4 bases, with 10 bases spanning the gap. The CDR3 length is 12 residues. Germline V lookup: CDR1 MNHEY, CDR2 SVGEGT. The CDR3 DNA follows: TGTGCCAGCTGGGAGGCCTCAGATACGCAGTATTTT. This sequence encodes CASWEASDTQYF.

This clonotype was observed a handful of times. The chain uses TRBV28 and TRBJ2-5, with TRBD1 matching over 8 bases. Germline V gene lookup returns CDR1 MDHEN and CDR2 SYDVKM. This CDR3 is 14 amino acids long. Germline trimming cut 4 bases from V and 2 bases from J; bases unmatched to any gene: 3. CDR3 DNA: TGTGCCAGCAGTTCGACAGGGGAGCAAGAGACCCAGTACTTC. Protein product: CASSSTGEQETQYF.

This sequence joins TRBV25-1 and TRBJ2-7; D is unresolved. The CDR3 length is 11 residues. The V gene's germline CDR1 is MGHDK and CDR2 SYGVNS. The ends were cut back, 7 bases at V and 7 bases at J, with 11 bases in the middle. DNA of the CDR3: TGTGCCAGCACGGACGAAGGGGAGCAGTACTTC. Its translation is CASTDEGEQYF.

The rearrangement joins TRBV5-1 to TRBJ2-1, with D perhaps matching TRBD2 (6 bases). V was shortened by 0 bases and J by 10 bases, with 17 bases between the two germline ends. This CDR3 has 15 residues. Germline V gene data show CDR1 as SGHRS and CDR2 as YFSETQ. CDR3 residues: CASSLEASGWPEQFF. The CDR3 DNA is TGCGCCAGCAGCTTGGAAGCGAGCGGGTGGCCCGAGCAGTTCTTC.

This clonotype was seen a handful of times. This sequence joins TRBV19 and TRBJ1-2; no clear D. CDR1 is LNHDA and CDR2 is SQIVND in the germline V gene (reference sequence). V lost 5 bases and J 6 bases, leaving 10 bases between the germline ends. This CDR3 has 12 amino acids. In nucleotides, the CDR3 is TGTGCCAGTAGTCCTCGGAAGGATGGCTACACCTTC. Its translation: CASSPRKDGYTF.

V is TRBV15 and J is TRBJ1-1; D is uncertain. This CDR3 comprises 16 residues. V was shortened by 2 bases and J by 0 bases, with 13 bases between the two germline ends. Germline V gives CDR1 LNHNV, CDR2 YYDKDF (reference sequence). As DNA, the CDR3 is TGTGCCACCAGCAGACAGCCCGGGAACATGAACACTGAAGCTTTCTTT. This translates into CATSRQPGNMNTEAFF.

The chain recombines TRBV4-1 with TRBJ2-1; tentatively, D is TRBD1 (6 bases). This CDR3 is built from 12 residues. Looked up from germline, CDR1 is MGHRA and CDR2 is YSYEKL. Deletions cut 1 base from V and 10 bases from J, with 8 bases between. The CDR3 DNA is TGCGCCAGCAGCCAAGTCAGGGGAGAGCAGTTCTTC. Translated: CASSQVRGEQFF.

This clonotype was observed at least ten times. The chain employs TRBV10-3 and TRBJ2-3; the D gene is possibly TRBD2 (6 bases). Germline-derived CDR1 and CDR2 are ENHRY and SYGVKD. This CDR3 has 14 amino acids. V lost 6 bases and J 2 bases, leaving 12 bases between the germline ends. This CDR3 is CAIRPGLITDTQYF. CDR3 sequence (DNA): TGTGCCATCAGGCCGGGACTGATCACAGATACGCAGTATTTT.

The rearrangement uses TRBV29-1 and TRBJ1-2; a weak D match, TRBD1 (6 bases). Germline V CDR1 and CDR2: SQVTM, ANQGSEA. This CDR3 spans 12 amino acids. Deletions cut 5 bases from V and 8 bases from J, with 15 bases between. The CDR3 sequence: CSVTGQRWGYTF. The CDR3 coding sequence is TGCAGCGTTACCGGACAGAGGTGGGGCTACACCTTC.

This chain links TRBV29-1 with TRBJ1-4, with D hard to call. Deletions cut 7 bases from V and 5 bases from J, with 17 bases between. CDR1 is SQVTM and CDR2 is ANQGSEA in the germline V gene. The CDR3 totals 14 residues. The CDR3, as DNA: TGCAGCGCCCGTCGGACGGCTGGAAATGAAAAACTGTTTTTT. It encodes CSARRTAGNEKLFF.

This chain uses TRBV13 with TRBJ2-1; 7 bases line up with TRBD1. V trimming: 4 bases; J trimming: 6 bases; junction bases outside the gene matches: 6. The germline V gene has CDR1 PRHDT and CDR2 FYEKMQ (reference sequence). The CDR3 has 14 amino acids. The CDR3 sequence is CASSSVGTVNEQFF. CDR3 in DNA: TGTGCCAGCAGCTCCGTCGGGACAGTCAATGAGCAGTTCTTC.

Notes on this clonotype: It may be a read error: a sequence one base away is much more abundant. This rearrangement joins TRBV12-3 or TRBV12-4 to TRBJ2-3, with TRBD2 matching 7 bases. This CDR3 has 16 amino acids. V dropped 5 bases and J dropped 2; count of bases not matched to a gene: 10. CDR3 region: CASSPGGAGYTDTQYF. CDR3 coding DNA: TGTGCCAGCAGTCCCGGGGGAGCGGGGTACACAGATACGCAGTATTTT.

V gene TRBV20-1 combines with J gene TRBJ1-5; D unresolved. The CDR3 has 14 amino acids. Germline V lookup: CDR1 DFQATT, CDR2 SNEGSKA (reference sequence). V was trimmed by 5 bases and J by 2 bases, leaving 13 bases between them. This chain's CDR3 is CSALPQMGNQPQHF. As DNA, the CDR3 is TGCAGTGCTCTACCCCAAATGGGCAATCAGCCCCAGCATTTT.

The chain is built from TRBV12-3 or TRBV12-4 and TRBJ1-1; 8 positions agree with TRBD1. Losses at the gene ends were 6 bases for V and 5 bases for J; bases not matched to a gene: 11. This CDR3 has 15 residues. The chain's CDR3 is CASSTLRTGRTEAFF. The CDR3 nucleotides read TGTGCCAGCAGCACTCTCCGGACAGGGAGGACTGAAGCTTTCTTT.

This clonotype has just a few counts. The CDR3: CASSLLERGEQYF. In DNA form, the CDR3 reads TGTGCCAGCAGCTTATTGGAGAGGGGCGAGCAGTACTTC. The gene calls are TRBV7-9 and TRBJ2-7; D is tentatively TRBD1 or TRBD2 (5 bases each). The CDR3 extends over 13 amino acids. Germline V CDR1 and CDR2: SEHNR, FQNEAQ (reference sequence). V was pared by 2 bases and J by 6 bases, with 11 bases between.

This chain joins TRBV12-3 or TRBV12-4 and TRBJ1-2, with TRBD1 identical over 7 bases. J lost 4 bases, V lost 3 bases, and 11 bases had no gene match. The CDR3 contains 16 residues. The CDR3: CASSLAVEGATYGYTF. The CDR3, as DNA: TGTGCCAGCAGTTTGGCCGTTGAGGGGGCAACCTATGGCTACACCTTC.

The chain has TRBV7-2 and TRBJ2-5; no firm D call. TRBJ2-7 matches the DNA end more closely, so the J call is doubtful. This CDR3 has 12 amino acids. Germline values: CDR1 SGHTA, CDR2 FQGNSA. The CDR3 coding sequence is TGTGCCAGCAGCTTAGCGCCGTCCGAGCAGTACTTC. Its protein product is CASSLAPSEQYF.

In its sample, this clonotype was seen a few times. J is TRBJ1-1 and V is TRBV12-3 or TRBV12-4; 7 nucleotides agree with TRBD1. This CDR3 has 13 residues. Trimming took 6 bases from V and 6 from J; bases not matched to a gene: 7. The CDR3 nucleotides are TGTGCCAGCAGGTCAGGGGGGGTTTCTGAAGCTTTCTTT. This translates into CASRSGGVSEAFF.

The count of this clonotype is one. This chain connects TRBV14 to TRBJ2-3; D remains ambiguous. The CDR3 runs to 16 residues. CDR1 is SGHDN and CDR2 is FVKESK in the germline V gene. V was cut by 2 bases and J by 7 bases, with 19 bases left in between. CDR3 protein: CASSQYRTDKPNTQYF. In nucleotides, the CDR3 is TGTGCCAGCAGCCAATATCGGACCGACAAGCCTAATACGCAGTATTTT. Full variable domain (rest looked up from reference TRBV14 and TRBJ2-3): EAGVTQFPSHSVIEKGQTVTLRCDPISGHDNLYWYRRVMGKEIKFLLHFVKESKQDESGMPNNRFLAERTGGTYSTLKVQPAELEDSGVYFCASSQYRTDKPNTQYFGPGTRLTVL.